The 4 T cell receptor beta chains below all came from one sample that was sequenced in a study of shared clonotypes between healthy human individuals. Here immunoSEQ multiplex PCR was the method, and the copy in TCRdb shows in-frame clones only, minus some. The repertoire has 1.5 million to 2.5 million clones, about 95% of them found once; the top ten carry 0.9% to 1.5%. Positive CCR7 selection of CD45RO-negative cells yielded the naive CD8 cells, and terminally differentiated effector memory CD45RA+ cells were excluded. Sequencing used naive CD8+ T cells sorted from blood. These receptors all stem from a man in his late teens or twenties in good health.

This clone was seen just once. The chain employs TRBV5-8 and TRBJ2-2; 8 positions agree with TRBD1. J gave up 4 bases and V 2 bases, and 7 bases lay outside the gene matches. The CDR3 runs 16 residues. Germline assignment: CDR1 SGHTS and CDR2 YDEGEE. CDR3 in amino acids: CASSFGRGLVTGELFF. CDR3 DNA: TGTGCCAGCAGCTTTGGCAGGGGGCTGGTCACCGGGGAGCTGTTTTTT.

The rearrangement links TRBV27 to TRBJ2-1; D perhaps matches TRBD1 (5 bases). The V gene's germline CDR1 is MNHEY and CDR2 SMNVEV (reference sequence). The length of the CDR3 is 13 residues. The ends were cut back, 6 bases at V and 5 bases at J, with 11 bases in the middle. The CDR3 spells CASRSRVHNEQFF. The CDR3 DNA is TGTGCCAGCAGGTCCAGGGTCCACAATGAGCAGTTCTTC.

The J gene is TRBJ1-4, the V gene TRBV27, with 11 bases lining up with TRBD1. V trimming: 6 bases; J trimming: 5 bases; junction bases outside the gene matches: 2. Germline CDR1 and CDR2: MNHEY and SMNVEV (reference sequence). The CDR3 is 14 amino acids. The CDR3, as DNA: TGTGCCAGCAGGGGGACAGGGGGAAATGAAAAACTGTTTTTT. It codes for CASRGTGGNEKLFF. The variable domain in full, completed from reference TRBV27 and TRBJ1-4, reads EAQVTQNPRYLITVTGKKLTVTCSQNMNHEYMSWYRQDPGLGLRQIYYSMNVEVTDKGDVPEGYKVSRKEKRNFPLILESPSPNQTSLYFCASRGTGGNEKLFFGSGTQLSVL.

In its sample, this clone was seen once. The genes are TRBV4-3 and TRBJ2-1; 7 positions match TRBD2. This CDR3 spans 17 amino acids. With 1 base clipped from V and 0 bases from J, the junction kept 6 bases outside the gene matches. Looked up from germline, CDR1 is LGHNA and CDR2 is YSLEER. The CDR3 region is CASSQALAASSYNEQFF. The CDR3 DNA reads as TGCGCCAGCAGCCAAGCCCTAGCGGCCAGCTCCTACAATGAGCAGTTCTTC.